This T cell receptor (beta chain) was observed in a study of metastatic and nonmetastatic thyroid tumors. With MiXCR, TCRdb called clones anew from the PCR reads. The sample gives over 30,000 clones, approximately 7.4% of which show up once; 43% is in the top ten. Trimming cost V 4 bases and J 7 bases; bases outside gene matches: 9. Germline V lookup: CDR1 MNHGY, CDR2 SVAAGI. The CDR3 loop spans 17 amino acids. Ahead of thyroid surgery, no patient had received treatment of any kind. This clone has a handful of counts. The V gene is TRBV6-9, the J gene TRBJ2-1; TRBD2 agrees at 14 bases. The sample was blood. This TCR was sampled from a female donor with papillary thyroid cancer or a benign thyroid nodule (not recorded which). Some clones in this sample may be carry-over from other donors' samples. DNA for the CDR3: TGTGCCAGCAGTTTAGGGACTAGCGGGAGAAAGCTAAATGAGCAGTTCTTC. This sequence encodes CASSLGTSGRKLNEQFF.